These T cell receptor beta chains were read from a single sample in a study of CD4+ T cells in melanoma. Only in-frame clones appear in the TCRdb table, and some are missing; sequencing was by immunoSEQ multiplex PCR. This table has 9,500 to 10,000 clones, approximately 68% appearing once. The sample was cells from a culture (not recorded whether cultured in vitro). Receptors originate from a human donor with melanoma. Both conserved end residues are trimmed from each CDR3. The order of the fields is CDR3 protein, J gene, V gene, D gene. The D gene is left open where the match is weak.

CDR3: ASSSGTGLKYEKLF; J: TRBJ1-4; V: TRBV6-6; D: TRBD1
CDR3: ASSLVGGARDTQY; J: TRBJ2-3; V: TRBV7-3; D: TRBD2
CDR3: ASSPYRQGCNQPQH; J: TRBJ1-5; V: TRBV19; D: TRBD1
CDR3: ASSTNRGPGNEKLF; J: TRBJ1-4; V: TRBV5-1; D: TRBD1
CDR3: ASSPGTGGNEQF; J: TRBJ2-1; V: TRBV7-3; D: TRBD1
CDR3: ASSADSGRYNEQF; J: TRBJ2-1; V: TRBV9; D: TRBD2
CDR3: SARLGQRIY; J: TRBJ1-3; V: TRBV20-1; D: .
CDR3: ASSQIMGQREY; J: TRBJ2-7; V: TRBV11-3; D: .
CDR3: ASSLRLGKDSPLH; J: TRBJ1-6; V: TRBV11-2; D: .
CDR3: ASSHDSNQPQH; J: TRBJ1-5; V: TRBV18; D: .
CDR3: ASSLGFTASTDTQY; J: TRBJ2-3; V: TRBV11-2; D: .
CDR3: ASSLGSGNSYGYT; J: TRBJ1-2; V: TRBV5-1; D: .
CDR3: ASSLGSWGAGYGYT; J: TRBJ1-2; V: TRBV5-1; D: .